One and the same sample provided the 7 T cell receptor beta chains below, sequenced in a study of cytomegalovirus exposure and HLA in healthy donors. Primers: 60 Vbeta forward and 13 Jbeta reverse. Repertoires were generated with immunoSEQ multiplex PCR, while TCRdb's copy carries only in-frame clones and drops some. The sample lists some 180,000 clones, just over 75% occurring once. Sequenced material: PBMCs. Source of these receptors: a man aged 18 to 29 in good health and CMV-seronegative.

This sequence joins TRBV6-1 and TRBJ2-1, with a possible D match to TRBD2 (6 bases). V shed 4 bases and J shed 4 bases, with 14 bases lying between them. Germline assignment: CDR1 MNHNS and CDR2 SASEGT. The CDR3 contains 15 residues. This CDR3 reads CASSGRDWGYNEQFF. CDR3 sequence (DNA): TGTGCCAGCAGTGGCCGGGACTGGGGATACAATGAGCAGTTCTTC.

The V and J genes are TRBV7-8 and TRBJ1-3, with 8 bases identical to TRBD1. CDR3 length: 16 residues. Per the germline V gene, CDR1 is SGHVS and CDR2 is FQNEAQ. The V segment lost 4 bases and the J segment 3 bases; nucleotides outside the gene matches: 8. CDR3 in amino acids: CASSSGQGTVGNTIYF. The CDR3 bases are TGTGCCAGCAGCTCAGGACAGGGCACCGTTGGAAACACCATATATTTT. The variable domain in full, with the rest retrieved from reference TRBV7-8 and TRBJ1-3, is GAGVSQSPRYKVAKRGQDVALRCDPISGHVSLFWYQQALGQGPEFLTYFQNEAQLDKSGLPSDRFFAERPEGSVSTLKIQRTQQEDSAVYLCASSSGQGTVGNTIYFGEGSWLTVV.

In its sample, this clone was seen a few times. The rearrangement joins TRBV27 to TRBJ2-2; no clear D gene. In germline, CDR1 is MNHEY, CDR2 SMNVEV (reference sequence). This CDR3 is built from 13 residues. V was trimmed by 7 bases and J by 7 bases, leaving 13 bases between them. The CDR3 loop reads CASTSRIFGELFF. As DNA, the CDR3 is TGTGCCAGCACTTCTCGTATCTTCGGGGAGCTGTTTTTT.

The chain couples TRBV13 to TRBJ1-2; a possible D gene is TRBD1 (6 bases). The CDR3 sequence is 17 residues long. The germline V and J ends were trimmed by 4 bases and 2 bases, with 20 bases remaining between them. Germline assignment: CDR1 PRHDT and CDR2 FYEKMQ (reference sequence). The CDR3 DNA is TGTGCCAGCAGCTACGGACAGCCAGCCATGACAAACTATGGCTACACCTTC. This gives the protein CASSYGQPAMTNYGYTF. The whole variable domain, remainder taken from reference TRBV13 and TRBJ1-2, is AAGVIQSPRHLIKEKRETATLKCYPIPRHDTVYWYQQGPGQDPQFLISFYEKMQSDKGSIPDRFSAQQFSDYHSELNMSSLELGDSALYFCASSYGQPAMTNYGYTFGSGTRLTVV.

The V and J genes are TRBV30 and TRBJ2-7; D perhaps matches TRBD2 (7 bases). Trimming removed 3 bases at V and 7 bases at J, with 28 bases between. The CDR3 runs to 17 residues. The germline V gene encodes CDR1 GTSNPN and CDR2 SVGIG (reference sequence). CDR3 DNA: TGTGCCTGGAGCCCAGGAAAAATAGGGGGGGAGACTGGGGAGCAGTACTTC. Translating it yields CAWSPGKIGGETGEQYF. The whole variable domain, filled in from reference TRBV30 and TRBJ2-7, reads SQTIHQWPATLVQPVGSPLSLECTVEGTSNPNLYWYRQAAGRGLQLLFYSVGIGQISSEVPQNLSASRPQDRQFILSSKKLLLSDSGFYLCAWSPGKIGGETGEQYFGPGTRLTVT.

The chain joins TRBV19 to TRBJ1-1, with 7 bases identical to TRBD1. This CDR3 spans 15 amino acids. Germline trimming cut 3 bases from V and 4 bases from J; bases unmatched to any gene: 8. Germline CDR1 reads LNHDA; CDR2 reads SQIVND (reference sequence). The CDR3 loop reads CASSMDRRATTEAFF. The CDR3 bases are TGTGCCAGTAGTATGGACAGGAGGGCTACCACTGAAGCTTTCTTT.

The table lists this clone with a few counts. V gene TRBV5-4 combines with J gene TRBJ2-3; 16 bases line up with TRBD2. V shed 4 bases, J shed 0 bases, and the junction held 5 bases outside the gene matches. Germline V gene data show CDR1 as SGHNT and CDR2 as YYREEE (reference sequence). The CDR3 length is 18 residues. CDR3 nucleotide sequence: TGTGCCAGCAGCCTAGGGACTAGCGGGAGGGCTAGCACAGATACGCAGTATTTT. Translated, it gives CASSLGTSGRASTDTQYF. Looking up the rest from reference TRBV5-4 and TRBJ2-3 gives the full variable domain: ETGVTQSPTHLIKTRGQQVTLRCSSQSGHNTVSWYQQALGQGPQFIFQYYREEENGRGNFPPRFSGLQFPNYSSELNVNALELDDSALYLCASSLGTSGRASTDTQYFGPGTRLTVL.